The TCR beta chain under discussion was sequenced for a study of T cell changes during pregnancy in multiple sclerosis. Concerning this clone itself: One end of the junction fails to match germline, which may point to a read error.

TCRdb's copy holds only in-frame clones and misses some; the assay was immunoSEQ multiplex PCR. This sample has around 50,000 clones, with nearly 95% found just once. The CDR3 is 11 amino acids. The germline gives CDR1 KGHSH, CDR2 LQKENI. V and J are TRBV18 and TRBJ2-3, with D perhaps matching TRBD2 (6 bases). The input for sequencing was CD4+ T cells from peripheral blood mononuclear cells, taken in the first trimester of pregnancy. The TCR was taken from a female donor with multiple sclerosis, enrolled in a pregnancy study. CDR3 bases: TGTGCCAGCTCACTAGCGGAAAATTTAATATTT. Residues: CASSLAENLIF.